This entry concerns a single T cell receptor beta chain. Its antigen is still unknown. This sample was included in a study of cytomegalovirus exposure and HLA in healthy donors. Overall study results and limits: The likely origin of a cluster of highly shared sequence variants was a sequencing artifact. Later analysis showed TCR association rates varying by HLA locus, highest for DRB1 and lowest for HLA-C.

CDR3 size: 14 residues. CDR1 SGHDN and CDR2 FVKESK come from the germline V gene. The V gene lost 0 bases and the J gene lost 0 bases, with 6 bases spanning the gap. The PCR used 60 Vbeta and 13 Jbeta primers. Data came from immunoSEQ multiplex PCR; TCRdb stores just in-frame clones and leaves some out. The sample shows approximately 130,000 clones, 72% of them seen only once. The sequence was collected from a man aged 45-65 years in good health and CMV-seropositive. The rearrangement links TRBV14 to TRBJ2-7, with a possible D match to TRBD1 (6 bases). The material sequenced was PBMCs. DNA of the CDR3: TGTGCCAGCAGCCAAGACAGGGGCTCCTACGAGCAGTACTTC. This codes for CASSQDRGSYEQYF.